This TCR beta chain derives from a study of human CD8 memory T cell subsets. Study conclusions and caveats: T cells showing similarly high diversity were the stem-like memory and precursor exhausted cells, not the effector memory cells. Chao1 estimates suggested higher diversity in stem-like memory T cells than in precursor exhausted T cells.

Concerning this clonotype itself: The antigen is unknown.

It was UMI-labeled 5' RACE by which the TCR beta libraries were made. As processed by the authors: TCR beta libraries each contained about 2,800 to 20,000 functional CDR3 beta clonotypes. TCRdb re-called the 5' RACE reads, yielding one record per CDR3 amino acid sequence without DNA. TCRdb's processing, not the authors', yielded these V and J calls. The sample features over 8,000 distinct CDR3 sequences, with nearly 9.5% in its top ten. The CDR3 totals 14 residues. The germline CDR1 and CDR2 sequences are SGHNT and YYREEE (reference sequence). For stem-like memory CD8+ T cells (TSTEM), the phenotype was CCR7+ PD-1- TIGIT-.

V gene TRBV5-4 combines with J gene TRBJ2-7; TCRdb designates TRBD1, a call that cannot be tested without DNA. This receptor was identified in a human donor in good health. Sequencing input: CD8+ stem-like memory T cells (TSCM and TCM) sorted from PBMCs. Described subset: stem-like memory CD8 T cells (TSTEM), CCR7+ PD-1- TIGIT-. CDR3 protein: CASSAGVSSYEQYF.